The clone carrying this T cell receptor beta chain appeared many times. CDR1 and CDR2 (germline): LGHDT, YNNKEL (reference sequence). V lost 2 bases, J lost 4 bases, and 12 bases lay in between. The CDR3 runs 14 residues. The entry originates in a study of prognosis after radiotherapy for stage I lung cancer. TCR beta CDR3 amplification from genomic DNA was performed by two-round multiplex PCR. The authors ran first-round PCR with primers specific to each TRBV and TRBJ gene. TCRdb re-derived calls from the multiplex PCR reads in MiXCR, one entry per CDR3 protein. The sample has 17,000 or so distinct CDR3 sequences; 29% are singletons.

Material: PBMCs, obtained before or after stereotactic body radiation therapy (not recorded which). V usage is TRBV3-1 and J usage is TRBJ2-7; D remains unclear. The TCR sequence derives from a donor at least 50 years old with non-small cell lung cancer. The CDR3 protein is CASSQYQKAYEQYF. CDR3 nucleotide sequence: TGTGCCAGCAGCCAATACCAGAAAGCGTACGAGCAGTACTTC.